This T cell receptor beta chain is drawn from a study of blood T cell repertoires in COVID-19. The overall study: Samples representing acute and convalescent COVID-19 were sourced from the United States, Italy and Spain. PBMCs, B-cell-depleted T cells, or T cells were the source of the cDNA or gDNA that made up the material.

Germline CDR1 and CDR2: LGHDT and YNNKEL (reference sequence). The CDR3 covers 14 residues. V lost 5 bases and J 6 bases, leaving 14 bases between the germline ends. Source study methods: Nucleated cell counts were estimated from reference gene primer amplification. Sequenced by immunoSEQ multiplex PCR; TCRdb stores in-frame clones only, minus some. The V and J calls and clone size are taken from that table; D and trimming were inferred from the DNA. This table has about 98,000 clones, 80% to 90% appearing once. The chain carries TRBV3-1 (or the pseudogene TRBV3-2) and TRBJ2-1; tentatively, D is TRBD1 (5 bases). The sequenced sample consisted of peripheral blood. The origin of this receptor is a man between 35 and 55 years old with active or convalescent COVID-19. The CDR3, as DNA: TGTGCCAGCAGCGTACAGGCCGCCGGCAATGAGCAGTTCTTC. The encoded protein is CASSVQAAGNEQFF.